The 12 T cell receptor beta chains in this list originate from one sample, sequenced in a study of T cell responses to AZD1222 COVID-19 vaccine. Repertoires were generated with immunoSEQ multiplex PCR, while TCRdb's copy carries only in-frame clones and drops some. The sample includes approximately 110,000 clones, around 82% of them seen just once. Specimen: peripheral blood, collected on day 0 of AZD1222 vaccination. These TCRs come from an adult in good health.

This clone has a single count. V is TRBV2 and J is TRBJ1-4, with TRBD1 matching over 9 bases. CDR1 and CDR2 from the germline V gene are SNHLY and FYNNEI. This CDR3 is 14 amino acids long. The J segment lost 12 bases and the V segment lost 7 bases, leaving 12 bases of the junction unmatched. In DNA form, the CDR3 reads TGTGCCAGCACCTCAACAGGGGGCGCGTCAGAACTGTTTTTT. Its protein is CASTSTGGASELFF.

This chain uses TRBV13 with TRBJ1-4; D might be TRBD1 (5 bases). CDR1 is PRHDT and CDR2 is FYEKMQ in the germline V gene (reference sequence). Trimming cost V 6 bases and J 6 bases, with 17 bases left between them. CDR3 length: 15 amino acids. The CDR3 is CASSSARAGYEKLFF. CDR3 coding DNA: TGTGCCAGCAGTTCAGCCCGGGCAGGGTATGAAAAACTGTTTTTT.

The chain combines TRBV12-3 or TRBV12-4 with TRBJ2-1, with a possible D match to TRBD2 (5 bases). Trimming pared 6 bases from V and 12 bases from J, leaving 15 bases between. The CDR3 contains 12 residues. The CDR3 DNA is TGTGCCAGCAGCCTACTCCTAGCCAGGCAGTTCTTC. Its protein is CASSLLLARQFF.

The CDR3 protein is CASSPLNRVTEAFF. CDR3 in DNA: TGTGCCAGCAGTCCCCTCAACAGGGTCACTGAAGCTTTCTTT. The chain combines TRBV27 with TRBJ1-1, with D possibly TRBD1 on 6 matching bases. Per germline, CDR1 MNHEY and CDR2 SMNVEV (reference sequence). Trimming took off 5 bases at V and 4 bases at J, with 14 bases between the two ends. The CDR3 is made up of 14 amino acids.

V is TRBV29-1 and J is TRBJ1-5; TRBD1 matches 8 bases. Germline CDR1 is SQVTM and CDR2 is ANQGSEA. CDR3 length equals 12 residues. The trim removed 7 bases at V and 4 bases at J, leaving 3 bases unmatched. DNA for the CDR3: TGCAGCGCCCGGACAGGGAATCAGCCCCAGCATTTT. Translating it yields CSARTGNQPQHF.

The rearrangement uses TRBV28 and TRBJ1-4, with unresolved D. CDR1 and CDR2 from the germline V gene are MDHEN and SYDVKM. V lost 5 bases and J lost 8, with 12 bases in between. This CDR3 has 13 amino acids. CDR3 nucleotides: TGTGCCAGCAGTCCACGACCGAACGAAAAACTGTTTTTT. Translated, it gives CASSPRPNEKLFF.

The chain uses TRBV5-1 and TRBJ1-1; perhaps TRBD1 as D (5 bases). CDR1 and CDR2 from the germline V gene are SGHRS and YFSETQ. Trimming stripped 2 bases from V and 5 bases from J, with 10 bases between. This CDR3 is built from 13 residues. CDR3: CASSLDGGTEAFF. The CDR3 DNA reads TGCGCCAGCAGCTTAGATGGGGGGACTGAAGCTTTCTTT.

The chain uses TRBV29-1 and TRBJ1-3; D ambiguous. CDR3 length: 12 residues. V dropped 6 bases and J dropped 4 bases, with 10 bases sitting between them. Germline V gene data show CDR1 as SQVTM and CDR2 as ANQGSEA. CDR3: CSVDAGGNTIYF. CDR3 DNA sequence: TGCAGCGTGGACGCGGGGGGAAACACCATATATTTT.

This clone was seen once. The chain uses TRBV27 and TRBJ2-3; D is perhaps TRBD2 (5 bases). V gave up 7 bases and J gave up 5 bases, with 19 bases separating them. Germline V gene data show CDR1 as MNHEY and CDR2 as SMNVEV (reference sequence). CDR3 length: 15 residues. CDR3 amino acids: CASTPRPGREDTQYF. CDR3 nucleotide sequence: TGTGCCAGCACCCCTCGACCGGGCCGGGAAGATACGCAGTATTTT.

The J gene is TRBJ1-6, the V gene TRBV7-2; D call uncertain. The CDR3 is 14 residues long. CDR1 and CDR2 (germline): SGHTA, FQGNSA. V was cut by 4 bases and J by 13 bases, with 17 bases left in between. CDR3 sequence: CASSSDGSGSPLHF. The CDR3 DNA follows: TGTGCCAGCAGCTCGGACGGGTCGGGTTCCCCCCTCCACTTT.

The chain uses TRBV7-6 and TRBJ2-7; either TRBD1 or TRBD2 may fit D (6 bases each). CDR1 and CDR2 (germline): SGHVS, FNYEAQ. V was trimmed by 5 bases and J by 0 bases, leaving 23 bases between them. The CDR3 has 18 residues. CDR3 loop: CASSPRGGGQTISYEQYF. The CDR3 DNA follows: TGTGCCAGCAGCCCCAGAGGGGGAGGACAGACGATCTCCTACGAGCAGTACTTC.

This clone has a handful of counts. CDR3 amino acids: CSATDRGNTEAFF. CDR3 nucleotides: TGCAGCGCCACGGACAGGGGGAACACTGAAGCTTTCTTT. The chain recombines TRBV29-1 with TRBJ1-1; 9 bases align to TRBD1. In germline, CDR1 is SQVTM, CDR2 ANQGSEA. V shed 7 bases, J shed 1 base, and the junction held 4 bases outside the gene matches. The CDR3 runs to 13 residues.